This TCR beta chain derives from a study of read filtering for tumor transcriptome and immune sequencing. Study details: The cohort had more than 16 men and approximately 13 women aged about 45 to 80, mean about 70 years. IR-seq gave about 3.5 to 10.27 million TCR reads per sample; RNA-seq gave roughly 80 to 1,300. General study points: Dropping single-read clonotypes raised IR-seq and RNA-seq shared-clonotype correlation.

This clonotype came up many times. Its target is not known. From approximately 430 ng of RNA, a library with molecular barcoded alpha/delta and beta/gamma adaptors was made. TCRdb ran MiXCR on the reads and lists one entry per CDR3 protein. Of around 41,000 distinct CDR3 sequences detected, roughly 15% appear once; the ten largest clones hold 18%. Sequences were obtained from a population of CD138-negative cells sorted from bone marrow. This receptor was taken from a donor aged 40 or older with multiple myeloma.

The CDR3 spells CALDANGRGETQYF. The CDR3 nucleotides read TGTGCTCTGGACGCAAATGGGCGTGGGGAGACCCAGTACTTC. This sequence joins TRBV30 and TRBJ2-5; D is uncertain. CDR3 length equals 14 residues. Germline-derived CDR1 and CDR2 are GTSNPN and SVGIG (reference sequence).